One and the same sample provided the 15 T cell receptor beta chains below, sequenced in a study of early T cells in non-severe SARS-CoV-2 infection. TCRdb recomputed calls from the 5' RACE reads with MiXCR, one row per CDR3 protein. The table has some 50,000 distinct CDR3 sequences, 9.3% seen once; the top ten hold 20%. The sequenced material came from whole blood. Every receptor here comes from an adult who was a healthcare worker with PCR-confirmed SARS-CoV-2 infection or an uninfected control (not recorded which).

This clonotype was detected ten times or more. J is TRBJ2-3 and V is TRBV29-1, with D possibly TRBD2 on 6 matching bases. CDR1 SQVTM and CDR2 ANQGSEA come from the germline V gene. V dropped 5 bases and J dropped 4 bases, with 13 bases sitting between them. There are 13 residues in the CDR3. The CDR3 spells CSVIGGKADTQYF. CDR3 in DNA: TGCAGCGTTATTGGGGGGAAGGCAGATACGCAGTATTTT.

This clonotype was counted only a few times. The rearrangement joins TRBV12-3 or TRBV12-4 to TRBJ2-1, with 9 nucleotides matching TRBD2. The CDR3 loop spans 14 amino acids. The ends lost 3 bases at V and 5 bases at J; junction bases unmatched: 2. For the CDR3, the DNA is TGTGCCAGCAGTTTGTGGACTAGCGACAATGAGCAGTTCTTC. Its protein product is CASSLWTSDNEQFF.

The J gene is TRBJ1-1, the V gene TRBV5-1; D is perhaps TRBD1 (5 bases). Trimming removed 2 bases from V and 4 bases from J, with 12 bases in between. The CDR3 sequence is 14 residues long. Germline CDR1 reads SGHRS; CDR2 reads YFSETQ. The CDR3 DNA reads TGCGCCAGCAGCTTTTCGGGGGATGGCACTGAAGCTTTCTTT. Residues: CASSFSGDGTEAFF.

This clonotype was counted ten times or more. J is TRBJ2-1 and V is TRBV27, with 14 bases fitting TRBD2. V was clipped by 5 bases and J by 0 bases; unmatched bases: 9. The CDR3 runs to 19 residues. The germline V gene has CDR1 MNHEY and CDR2 SMNVEV (reference sequence). CDR3 loop: CASSPEGLAGATSYNEQFF. The CDR3 DNA follows: TGTGCCAGCAGTCCAGAGGGACTAGCGGGGGCCACCTCCTACAATGAGCAGTTCTTC.

This clonotype was recorded many times. The V call is TRBV7-9, the J call TRBJ1-6; D is perhaps TRBD1 (5 bases). The CDR3 contains 14 residues. CDR1 and CDR2 (germline): SEHNR, FQNEAQ (reference sequence). V lost 5 bases and J 7 bases, leaving 12 bases between the germline ends. The CDR3 protein is CASSPGTANSPLHF. The CDR3, as DNA: TGTGCCAGCAGCCCGGGGACGGCGAATTCACCCCTCCACTTT.

A few counts support this clonotype. The V call is TRBV4-2, the J call TRBJ2-3, with D tentatively TRBD2 (5 bases). V was pared by 4 bases and J by 4 bases, with 18 bases between. The germline V gene encodes CDR1 LGHNA and CDR2 YNFKEQ. The CDR3 is made up of 16 amino acids. CDR3 amino acids: CASSPNWRIAADTQYF. In DNA, the CDR3 is TGTGCCAGCAGCCCCAATTGGAGGATAGCTGCAGATACGCAGTATTTT.

This clonotype has a handful of counts. This chain connects TRBV11-3 to TRBJ2-3; D gene ambiguous. V shed 0 bases and J shed 3 bases, with 7 bases lying between them. This CDR3 comprises 14 residues. Germline V gives CDR1 SGHNT, CDR2 YENEEA. The CDR3 here is CASSLDARTDTQYF. As DNA, the CDR3 is TGTGCCAGCAGCTTAGACGCCAGAACAGATACGCAGTATTTT.

V gene TRBV11-2 combines with J gene TRBJ1-6; D unclear. CDR3 length: 15 residues. Germline V gives CDR1 SGHAT, CDR2 FQNNGV. The V end was cut by 0 bases, the J end by 7 bases, with 10 bases between. CDR3 amino acids: CASSLDPGRNSPLHF. CDR3 nucleotides: TGTGCCAGCAGCTTAGACCCCGGACGGAATTCACCCCTCCACTTT.

This clonotype was observed a few times. The chain carries TRBV10-3 and TRBJ2-3, with 11 bases identical to TRBD1. Germline CDR1 and CDR2: ENHRY and SYGVKD. This CDR3 contains 15 residues. V lost 4 bases to trimming and J lost 5 bases; unmatched junction nucleotides: 5. In DNA form, the CDR3 reads TGTGCCATCAGTGGTGGGACAGGGGGGGGAGATACGCAGTATTTT. As protein: CAISGGTGGGDTQYF.

This clonotype was recorded a few times. The rearrangement joins TRBV5-4 to TRBJ1-6, with a tentative D call TRBD1 (6 bases). CDR3 length equals 12 residues. Trimming shortened V by 0 bases and J by 11 bases, and 6 bases separated the two germline ends. Germline CDR1 SGHNT, CDR2 YYREEE (reference sequence). As DNA, the CDR3 is TGTGCCAGCAGCTTGGGGGACACACCCCTCCACTTT. It yields the protein CASSLGDTPLHF. Full variable domain (rest looked up from reference TRBV5-4 and TRBJ1-6): ETGVTQSPTHLIKTRGQQVTLRCSSQSGHNTVSWYQQALGQGPQFIFQYYREEENGRGNFPPRFSGLQFPNYSSELNVNALELDDSALYLCASSLGDTPLHFGNGTRLTVT.

This clonotype came up a few times. The rearrangement uses TRBV12-3 or TRBV12-4 and TRBJ1-1; unclear D gene. The CDR3 spans 13 residues. Trimming left V 3 bases short and J 4 bases short, with 9 bases between. CDR3 nucleotides: TGTGCCAGCAGTTTGGACCCGGGCACTGAAGCTTTCTTT. This encodes CASSLDPGTEAFF.

The rearrangement joins TRBV19 to TRBJ1-2, with TRBD1 as a possible D gene (5 bases). Germline V CDR1 and CDR2: LNHDA, SQIVND (reference sequence). The V end lost 5 bases, the J end lost 6 bases, and 19 bases lay between the germline ends. The CDR3 contains 15 residues. CDR3 bases: TGTGCCAGTAGTGTCGACAGCTATATGACGGATGGCTACACCTTC. The encoded protein is CASSVDSYMTDGYTF.

The chain joins TRBV10-2 to TRBJ1-6; possibly TRBD1 for D (6 bases). This CDR3 is built from 15 residues. The germline gives CDR1 WSHSY, CDR2 SAAADI. With 6 bases removed from V and 4 bases from J, the gap between germline ends came to 13 bases. The CDR3 nucleotides read TGCGCCAGCAGAAACAGGGACTCTTATAATTCACCCCTCCACTTT. Protein: CASRNRDSYNSPLHF.

V is TRBV2 and J is TRBJ2-1; TRBD1 aligns across 9 bases. CDR3 length: 20 amino acids. Germline CDR1 SNHLY, CDR2 FYNNEI. J was trimmed by 7 bases and V by 6 bases; bases with no gene match: 25. The CDR3 is CASRALPGQGKQGGPNEQFF. CDR3 coding DNA: TGTGCCAGCAGGGCCCTCCCGGGACAGGGAAAACAGGGGGGTCCGAATGAGCAGTTCTTC. Using reference TRBV2 and TRBJ2-1 for the parts outside the CDR3, the full variable domain is EPEVTQTPSHQVTQMGQEVILRCVPISNHLYFYWYRQILGQKVEFLVSFYNNEISEKSEIFDDQFSVERPDGSNFTLKIRSTKLEDSAMYFCASRALPGQGKQGGPNEQFFGPGTRLTVL.

This clonotype was counted at least ten times. V usage is TRBV2 and J usage is TRBJ2-3, with TRBD2 matching over 13 bases. V dropped 5 bases and J dropped 1; count of bases not matched to a gene: 6. CDR1 and CDR2 (germline): SNHLY, FYNNEI. The CDR3 length is 17 residues. Written as DNA, the CDR3 is TGTGCCAGCAGTTGGACTAGCGGGGGACGACGCACAGATACGCAGTATTTT. Translated: CASSWTSGGRRTDTQYF.